This TCR beta chain was recovered during a study of shared clonotypes between healthy human individuals. About the study: There were three CD4 naive, three CD4 memory, two CD8 naive and one CD8 memory plates per donor.

This CDR3 contains 13 residues. Germline CDR1 and CDR2: LNHDA and SQIVND (reference sequence). The V and J ends lost 6 bases and 3 bases respectively, with 12 bases between them. CD45RO-negative, CCR7-selected cells formed the naive CD8 fraction, which excluded terminally differentiated effector memory CD45RA+ cells. The data were produced by immunoSEQ multiplex PCR, yet TCRdb's version contains in-frame clones alone and is incomplete. The table shows 550,000 to 600,000 clones, with 95% to 98% occurring only once. What was sequenced was naive CD8+ T cells sorted from blood. V and J are TRBV19 and TRBJ2-7; D may be TRBD1 (7 bases). The receptor comes from a man aged 25-45 years in good health. CDR3 sequence (DNA): TGTGCCAGTAGCCAGGGGGGAGGCTACGAGCAGTACTTC. Translation: CASSQGGGYEQYF. Full variable domain (missing parts from reference TRBV19 and TRBJ2-7): DGGITQSPKYLFRKEGQNVTLSCEQNLNHDAMYWYRQDPGQGLRLIYYSQIVNDFQKGDIAEGYSVSREKKESFPLTVTSAQKNPTAFYLCASSQGGGYEQYFGPGTRLTVT.